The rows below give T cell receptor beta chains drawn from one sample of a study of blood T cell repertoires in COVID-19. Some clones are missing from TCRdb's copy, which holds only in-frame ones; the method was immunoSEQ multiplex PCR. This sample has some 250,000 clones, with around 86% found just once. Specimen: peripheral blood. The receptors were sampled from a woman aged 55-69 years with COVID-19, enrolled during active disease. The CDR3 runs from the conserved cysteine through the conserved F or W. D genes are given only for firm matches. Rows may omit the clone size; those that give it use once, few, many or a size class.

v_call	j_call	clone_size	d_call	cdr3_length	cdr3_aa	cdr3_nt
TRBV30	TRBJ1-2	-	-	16	CAWSVRLQGGSSGYTF	TGTGCCTGGAGTGTAAGGTTACAGGGAGGGTCTAGTGGCTACACCTTC
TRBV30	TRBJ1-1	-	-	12	CAWGQFNTEAFF	TGTGCCTGGGGACAGTTTAACACTGAAGCTTTCTTT
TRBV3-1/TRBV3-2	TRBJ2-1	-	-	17	CASSASIGGGTYNEQFF	TGTGCCAGCAGCGCAAGCATAGGCGGAGGCACCTACAATGAGCAGTTCTTC
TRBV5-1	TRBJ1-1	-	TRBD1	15	CASSPQGAENTEAFF	TGCGCCAGCAGCCCACAGGGGGCGGAGAACACTGAAGCTTTCTTT
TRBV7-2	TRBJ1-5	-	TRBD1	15	CASSRDRSLNQPQHF	TGTGCCAGCAGCCGGGACAGGTCTCTCAATCAGCCCCAGCATTTT
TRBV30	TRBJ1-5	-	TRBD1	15	CAWNTGGWGNQPQHF	TGTGCCTGGAACACAGGGGGCTGGGGCAATCAGCCCCAGCATTTT
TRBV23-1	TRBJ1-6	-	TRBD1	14	CASSRAGTGLALHF	TGCGCCAGCAGCCGAGCCGGGACAGGGTTGGCCCTCCACTTT
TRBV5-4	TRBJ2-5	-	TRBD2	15	CASSFGGRLEETQYF	TGTGCCAGCAGCTTCGGCGGGAGACTTGAAGAGACCCAGTACTTC
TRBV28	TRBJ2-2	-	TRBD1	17	CASSLLVGRGQTGELFF	TGTGCCAGCAGCCTTCTTGTGGGCAGGGGGCAAACCGGGGAGCTGTTTTTT
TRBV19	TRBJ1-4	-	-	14	CASKLRQSNEKLFF	TGTGCCAGTAAACTGAGACAGTCTAATGAAAAACTGTTTTTT
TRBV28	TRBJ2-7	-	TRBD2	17	CASSGLAGGSLPYEQYF	TGTGCCAGCAGCGGACTAGCGGGAGGATCTCTCCCCTACGAGCAGTACTTC
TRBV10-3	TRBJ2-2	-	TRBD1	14	CAITSGQGTGELFF	TGTGCCATCACCTCGGGACAGGGGACCGGGGAGCTGTTTTTT
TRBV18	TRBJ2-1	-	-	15	CASSPISSSYNEQFF	TGTGCCAGCTCACCAATTAGCAGCTCCTACAATGAGCAGTTCTTC
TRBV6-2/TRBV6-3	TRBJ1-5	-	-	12	CASSQNAGRQHF	TGTGCCAGCAGCCAAAATGCAGGGCGCCAGCATTTT
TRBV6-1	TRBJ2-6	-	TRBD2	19	CASSGSGRDPFSGANVLTF	TGTGCCAGCAGTGGAAGCGGGAGGGACCCCTTCTCTGGGGCCAACGTCCTGACTTTC
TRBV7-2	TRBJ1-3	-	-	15	CASSLGRGRGNTIYF	TGTGCCAGCAGCTTAGGTCGGGGAAGGGGAAACACCATATATTTT
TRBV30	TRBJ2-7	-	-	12	CAWNVRTGEQYF	TGTGCCTGGAACGTGAGAACGGGGGAGCAGTACTTC
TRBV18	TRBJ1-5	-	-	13	CASSPWQNQPQHF	TGTGCCAGCTCACCATGGCAGAATCAGCCCCAGCATTTT
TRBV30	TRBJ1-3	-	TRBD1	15	CAWSRDSLSGNTIYF	TGTGCCTGGAGTAGGGACAGCCTCTCTGGAAACACCATATATTTT
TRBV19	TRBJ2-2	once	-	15	CASRERDINTGELFF	TGTGCCAGTAGGGAACGGGACATAAACACCGGGGAGCTGTTTTTT